This T cell receptor beta chain was found in a study of blood T cell repertoires in COVID-19. Background on the study: Material from acute and convalescent COVID-19 was sourced from the United States, Italy and Spain.

Some clones are missing from TCRdb's copy, which holds only in-frame ones; the method was immunoSEQ multiplex PCR. The repertoire has a few hundred thousand clones, approximately 89% of them found once; the top ten carry around 9.5%. Trimming took off 4 bases at V and 1 base at J, with 8 bases between the two ends. Per the germline V gene, CDR1 is SGHTA and CDR2 is FQGNSA. This CDR3 is built from 14 residues. Cohort 3 recovered donors had two negative PCRs, clearance, or symptom resolution. This chain uses TRBV7-2 with TRBJ1-3; the D is unclear. The specimen was PBMCs or T cells enriched from blood (not recorded which). The source of this sequence is a middle-aged woman who had recovered from COVID-19. CDR3 bases: TGTGCCAGCAGCTCCACGACATCTGGAAACACCATATATTTT. Its translation is CASSSTTSGNTIYF.